This TCR beta chain was obtained from a study of shared clonotypes between healthy human individuals. Background on the study: For every donor, three CD4 naive, three CD4 memory, two CD8 naive and one CD8 memory plates were used.

Terminally differentiated effector memory CD45RA+ cells were left out of the naive CD8 fraction, which was CD45RO-negative and positively selected for CCR7. This CDR3 spans 12 amino acids. V dropped 5 bases and J dropped 7 bases, with 8 bases sitting between them. Germline CDR1 is SEHNR and CDR2 is FQNEAQ (reference sequence). Only in-frame clones appear in the TCRdb table, and some are missing; sequencing was by immunoSEQ multiplex PCR. This table has over 2 million clones, less than 95% appearing once. This clone was recorded a few times. The origin of this receptor is a young man in good health. The chain is built from TRBV7-9 and TRBJ2-2; D unclear. The sequenced sample consisted of naive CD8+ T cells sorted from blood. The CDR3 here is CASSLTSGELFF. Here the CDR3 DNA reads TGTGCCAGCAGCCTAACCAGCGGGGAGCTGTTTTTT.